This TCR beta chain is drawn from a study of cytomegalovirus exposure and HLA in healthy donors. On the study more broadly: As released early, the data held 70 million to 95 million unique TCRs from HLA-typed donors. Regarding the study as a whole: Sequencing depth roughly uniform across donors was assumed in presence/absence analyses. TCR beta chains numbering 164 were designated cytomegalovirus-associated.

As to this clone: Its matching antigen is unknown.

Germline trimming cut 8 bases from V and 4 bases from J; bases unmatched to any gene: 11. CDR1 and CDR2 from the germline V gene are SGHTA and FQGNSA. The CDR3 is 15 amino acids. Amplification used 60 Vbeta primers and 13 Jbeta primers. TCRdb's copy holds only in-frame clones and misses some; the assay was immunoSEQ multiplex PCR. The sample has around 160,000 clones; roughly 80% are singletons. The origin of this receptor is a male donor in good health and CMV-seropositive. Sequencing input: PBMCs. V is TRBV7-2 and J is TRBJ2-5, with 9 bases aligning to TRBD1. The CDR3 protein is CASRAGQGTRETQYF. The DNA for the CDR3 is TGTGCCAGCCGGGCGGGACAGGGAACGAGAGAGACCCAGTACTTC.